This note documents a single T cell receptor beta chain sequence. It lacks a known antigen. There are no base qualities to consult, and no much larger clone falls within one base. TCRbeta CDR3 regions were amplified from genomic DNA by means of the immunoSEQ Assay, a bias-controlled multiplex PCR. Under the source paper's analysis protocol: The number of nucleated cells in each sample was estimated from the amplification of reference gene primers within the assay. To quantify the absolute abundance of each unique TCRbeta CDR3 rearrangement, sequence reads were collapsed and filtered. For each sample, productive Simpson clonality was calculated as the square root of Simpson's diversity index across productive rearrangements. This is the immuneACCESS table as TCRdb keeps it, with only in-frame sequences that have V and J called. A part of the clones is gone; compared with another copy, unresolved V genes explain less than half, and the rest is unexplained. The DNA was the basis for D and trimming; V, J and clone size are from that table. The sample table records about 49,000 clones; around four fifths of these occur just once. Approximately 12% of the sample lies in the top ten.

Collaborating institutions collected whole blood in K2EDTA tubes following their own protocols. For TCRbeta analysis, collaborators shipped samples as frozen whole blood, isolated PBMCs, or DNA extracted from either of those sample types. The entry originates in a study of blood T cell repertoires in COVID-19 (dated by TCRdb to the early 2020s). For the study in its entirety: Samples covering the acute and convalescent phases of COVID-19 were provided by collaborators in the United States, Italy and Spain. The prospective study material was composed of cDNA or gDNA derived from T cells, B-cell-depleted T cells, or PBMCs. The dataset comprised deeply sampled blood TCRbeta repertoires from subjects exposed to, actively infected with, or recovered from COVID-19. The repertoires were released in a freely available public database intended as a resource for research on the immune response to SARS-CoV-2. The samples were drawn from two sources: the first 160 participants of the ongoing ImmuneRACE study, and 1,254 subjects contributed by 6 global collaborators. A de-identified subject ID, COVID-19 status, age in years and sex were almost always included in the sample metadata. Where available, HLA class I and class II types were taken from metadata supplied by the sample provider and were not determined by assay-based typing. Study-wide findings and limitations: Clinical and demographic metadata were provided uncurated, with the amount varying by source and participant.

Sequences SGHTA (CDR1) and FQGTGA (CDR2) are obtained from the germline V gene. The CDR3 goes from the cysteine to the phenylalanine over 13 residues. The retained sequence is limited to the CDR3, 39 bases, with the frame set at the first base. Trimming at the junction amounts to 6 bases on V and 1 base on J, and the germline ends lie 4 bases apart. The V gene is TRBV7-3 and the J gene is TRBJ2-6; no confident D gene assignment can be made. The material sequenced was peripheral blood. This clonotype was sampled from a human donor in a cohort sampled during active COVID-19. The CDR3 in this case is CASRLSGANVLTF. Here is the DNA: TGTGCCAGCAGACTTTCTGGGGCCAACGTCCTGACTTTC.